This T cell receptor (beta chain) is drawn from a study of tumor T cells in aggressive B-cell lymphoma. V was cut by 0 bases and J by 8 bases, with 18 bases left in between. CDR1 and CDR2 from the germline V gene are SGDLS and YYNGEE. The CDR3 spans 16 residues. The protocol was immunoSEQ multiplex PCR, while the TCRdb copy is restricted to in-frame clones and leaves out a portion. The sample records about 1,600 clones, 91% being singletons. The chain employs TRBV9 and TRBJ2-1; D may be TRBD2 (6 bases). The sequenced sample was tumor tissue. The TCR comes from an adult with diffuse large B cell lymphoma. This chain's CDR3 is CASSVVPSGGNHEQFF. DNA of the CDR3: TGTGCCAGCAGCGTAGTACCCAGCGGAGGGAACCATGAGCAGTTCTTC.